This entry lists 10 T cell receptor beta chains sequenced from one sample in a study of shared clonotypes between healthy human individuals. Clones were read by immunoSEQ multiplex PCR, and TCRdb kept only the in-frame ones, dropping some. The repertoire holds hundreds of thousands of clones, with over 60% as singletons. Material: PBMCs. The source of these receptors is a woman in her 40s in good health. Some clones in this sample may be carry-over from other donors' samples.

This clone showed up just once. The V call is TRBV21-1, the J call TRBJ2-2; the DNA was not compared with TRBD2, the D call given in the table. TRBV21-1 is an annotated pseudogene. The CDR3 length is 20 residues. CDR3 loop: CASSKEASSGTPQSPGELFF. The CDR3 nucleotides read TGTGCCAGCAGCAAAGAGGCGTCTAGCGGGACCCCCCAATCACCCGGGGAGCTGTTTTTT.

The chain recombines TRBV29-1 with TRBJ1-4, with unresolved D. Trimming took 4 bases from V and 8 from J, leaving 11 bases between them. The CDR3 runs 12 residues. Germline CDR1 reads SQVTM; CDR2 reads ANQGSEA. The CDR3 DNA follows: TGCAGCGTTGGGATAGGGAAGGAAAAACTGTTTTTT. Translated, it gives CSVGIGKEKLFF.

The chain has TRBV2 and TRBJ1-1; D is possibly TRBD1 (6 bases). The germline V gene has CDR1 SNHLY and CDR2 FYNNEI. V lost 2 bases and J lost 7, with 14 bases in between. This CDR3 is 14 amino acids long. CDR3 DNA: TGTGCCAGCAGTGAATACGATGGAGGGGGTGAAGCTTTCTTT. Protein product: CASSEYDGGGEAFF. Full variable domain (outside the CDR3, taken from reference TRBV2 and TRBJ1-1): EPEVTQTPSHQVTQMGQEVILRCVPISNHLYFYWYRQILGQKVEFLVSFYNNEISEKSEIFDDQFSVERPDGSNFTLKIRSTKLEDSAMYFCASSEYDGGGEAFFGQGTRLTVV.

This chain uses TRBV30 with TRBJ1-2, with D maybe TRBD1 (5 bases). Trimming removed 7 bases from V and 4 bases from J, with 13 bases in between. This CDR3 spans 12 amino acids. Germline V gives CDR1 GTSNPN, CDR2 SVGIG (reference sequence). The CDR3 spells CAYTEGSYGYTF. CDR3 bases: TGTGCCTACACCGAGGGGTCCTATGGCTACACCTTC.

The chain links TRBV27 to TRBJ2-5; D unresolved. V lost 0 bases, J lost 1 base, and 12 bases lay in between. This CDR3 spans 16 amino acids. CDR1 MNHEY and CDR2 SMNVEV come from the germline V gene (reference sequence). CDR3 DNA sequence: TGTGCCAGCAGTTTATCGATATGGTCGATCCAAGAGACCCAGTACTTC. Its translation is CASSLSIWSIQETQYF.

Only one count was recorded for this clone. With a far larger clone one base away, a read error is the likely cause. CDR3 DNA sequence: TGTGCCAGCAGCCAGGACAGCTACGAGCAGTACTTC. Amino acids: CASSQDSYEQYF. V is TRBV7-2 and J is TRBJ2-5, with D maybe TRBD1 (6 bases). The end of the DNA is better explained by TRBJ2-7, so the J call may be wrong. The CDR3 covers 12 residues. The germline V gene encodes CDR1 SGHTA and CDR2 FQGNSA.

On this clone itself: As the CDR3 is not closed by the conserved phenylalanine or tryptophan, this likely results from a read error. The CDR3 spells CASSWAGVEAFL. CDR3 bases: TGTGCCAGCAGCTGGGCGGGGGTTGAAGCTTTCCTT. The chain is built from TRBV11-2 and TRBJ1-1, with D possibly matching TRBD1 (5 bases). The CDR3 totals 12 residues. V was pared by 4 bases and J by 7 bases, with 10 bases between. CDR1 SGHAT and CDR2 FQNNGV come from the germline V gene.

The rearrangement uses TRBV7-9 and TRBJ2-3; 7 bases match TRBD2. Germline CDR1 reads SEHNR; CDR2 reads FQNEAQ (reference sequence). V lost 3 bases to trimming and J lost 0 bases; unmatched junction nucleotides: 12. This CDR3 comprises 18 residues. The CDR3 sequence is CASSLPTRGGTSTDTQYF. CDR3 sequence (DNA): TGTGCCAGCAGCTTGCCCACCCGGGGAGGGACTAGCACAGATACGCAGTATTTT.

This clone turned up a few times. This sequence joins TRBV28 and TRBJ2-7; 11 bases line up with TRBD2. Germline CDR1 MDHEN, CDR2 SYDVKM. The CDR3 has 13 amino acids. The CDR3 coding sequence is TGTGCTGGGTCTAGCGGGAGGTCATACGAGCAGTACTTC. Translating it yields CAGSSGRSYEQYF. Looking up the rest from reference TRBV28 and TRBJ2-7 gives the full variable domain: DVKVTQSSRYLVKRTGEKVFLECVQDMDHENMFWYRQDPGLGLRLIYFSYDVKMKEKGDIPEGYSVSREKKERFSLILESASTNQTSMYLCAGSSGRSYEQYFGPGTRLTVT.

The CDR3 nucleotides are TGTGCCAGCAGGAAGCGGGTCCCCAGGGACGGGAATCAGCCCCAGCATTTT. This sequence encodes CASRKRVPRDGNQPQHF. The chain couples TRBV7-9 to TRBJ1-5, with a weak D call TRBD1 (5 bases). Germline CDR1 SEHNR, CDR2 FQNEAQ (reference sequence). With 6 bases removed from V and 4 bases from J, the gap between germline ends came to 22 bases. The CDR3 runs 17 residues.